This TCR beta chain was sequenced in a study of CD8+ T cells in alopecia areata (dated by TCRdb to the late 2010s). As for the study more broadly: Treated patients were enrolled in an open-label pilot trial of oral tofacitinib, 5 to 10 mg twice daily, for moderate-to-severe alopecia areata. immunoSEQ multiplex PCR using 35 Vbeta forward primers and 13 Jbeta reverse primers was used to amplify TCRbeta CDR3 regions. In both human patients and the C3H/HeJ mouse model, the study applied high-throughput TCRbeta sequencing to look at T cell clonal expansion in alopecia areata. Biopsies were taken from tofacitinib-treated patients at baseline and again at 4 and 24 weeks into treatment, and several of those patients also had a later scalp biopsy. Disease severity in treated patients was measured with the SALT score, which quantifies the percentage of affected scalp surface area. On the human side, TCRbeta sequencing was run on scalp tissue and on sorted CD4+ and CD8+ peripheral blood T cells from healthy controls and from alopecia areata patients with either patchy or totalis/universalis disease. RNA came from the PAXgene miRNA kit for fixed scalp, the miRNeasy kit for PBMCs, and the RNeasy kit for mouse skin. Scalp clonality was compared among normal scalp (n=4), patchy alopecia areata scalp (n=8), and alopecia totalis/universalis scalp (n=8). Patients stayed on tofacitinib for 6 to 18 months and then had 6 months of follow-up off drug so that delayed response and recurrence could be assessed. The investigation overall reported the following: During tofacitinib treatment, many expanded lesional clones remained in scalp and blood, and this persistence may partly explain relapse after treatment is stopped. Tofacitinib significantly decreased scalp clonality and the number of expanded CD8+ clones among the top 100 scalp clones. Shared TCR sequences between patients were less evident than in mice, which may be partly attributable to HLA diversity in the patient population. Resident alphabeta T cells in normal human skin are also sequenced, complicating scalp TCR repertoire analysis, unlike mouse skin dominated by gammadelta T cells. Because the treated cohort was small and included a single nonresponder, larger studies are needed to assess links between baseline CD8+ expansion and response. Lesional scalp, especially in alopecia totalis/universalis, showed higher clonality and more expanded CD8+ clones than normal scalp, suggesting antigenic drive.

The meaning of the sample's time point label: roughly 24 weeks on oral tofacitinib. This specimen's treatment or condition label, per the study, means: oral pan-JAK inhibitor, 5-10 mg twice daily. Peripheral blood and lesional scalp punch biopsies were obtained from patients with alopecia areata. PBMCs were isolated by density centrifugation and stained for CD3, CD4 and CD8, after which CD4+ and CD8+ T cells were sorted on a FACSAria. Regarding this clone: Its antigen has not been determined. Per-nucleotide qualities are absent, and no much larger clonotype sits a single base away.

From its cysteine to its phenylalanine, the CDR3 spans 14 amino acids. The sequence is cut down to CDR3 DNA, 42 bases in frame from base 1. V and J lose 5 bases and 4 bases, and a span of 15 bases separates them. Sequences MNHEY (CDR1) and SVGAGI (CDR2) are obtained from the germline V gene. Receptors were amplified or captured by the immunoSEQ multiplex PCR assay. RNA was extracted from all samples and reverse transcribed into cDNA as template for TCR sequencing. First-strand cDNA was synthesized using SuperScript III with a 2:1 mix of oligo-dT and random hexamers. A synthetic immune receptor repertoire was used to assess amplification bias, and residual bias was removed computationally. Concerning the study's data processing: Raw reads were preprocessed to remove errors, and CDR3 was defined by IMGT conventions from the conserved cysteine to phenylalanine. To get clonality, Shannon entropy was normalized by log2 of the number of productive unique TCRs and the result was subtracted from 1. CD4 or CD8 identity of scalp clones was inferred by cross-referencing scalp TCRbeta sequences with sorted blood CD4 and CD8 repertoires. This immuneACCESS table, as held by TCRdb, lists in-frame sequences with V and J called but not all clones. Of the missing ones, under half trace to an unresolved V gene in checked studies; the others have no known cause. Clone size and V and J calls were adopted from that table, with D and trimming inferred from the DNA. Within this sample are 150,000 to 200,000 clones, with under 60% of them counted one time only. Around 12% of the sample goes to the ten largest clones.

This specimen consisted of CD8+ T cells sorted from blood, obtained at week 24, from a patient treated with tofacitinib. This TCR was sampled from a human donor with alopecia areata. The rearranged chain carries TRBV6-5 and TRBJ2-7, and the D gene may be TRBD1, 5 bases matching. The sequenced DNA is TGTGCCAGCAGTCCCACAGGAATTGCGTACGAGCAGTACTTC. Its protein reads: CASSPTGIAYEQYF.